This T cell receptor beta chain comes out of a study of blood T cell repertoires in COVID-19. Study information: T cells, B-cell-depleted T cells, or PBMCs provided the cDNA or gDNA that served as material.

Individuals aged roughly 18 to 95 years were recruited from some 26 US areas. Per the original data handling: By means of reference gene primer amplification, nucleated cell counts were estimated. The repertoire was sequenced with immunoSEQ multiplex PCR; TCRdb's copy has only in-frame clones and lacks some. That table supplies the V and J calls and clone size; D and trimming were determined from the DNA. The sample lists about 170,000 clones, less than 85% occurring once. The TCR sequence derives from a man aged 45-65 years who had recovered from COVID-19. The sample comprised PBMCs or T cells enriched from blood (not recorded which).

The chain's CDR3 is CASSQGSPTSAVINEQFF. DNA of the CDR3: TGTGCCAGCAGCCAAGGCTCCCCTACTAGCGCGGTCATCAATGAGCAGTTCTTC. The chain joins TRBV3-1 (or the pseudogene TRBV3-2) to TRBJ2-1; 7 nucleotides match TRBD2. This CDR3 has 18 amino acids. The germline V gene encodes CDR1 LGHDT and CDR2 YNNKEL (reference sequence). V gave up 1 base and J gave up 6 bases; unmatched junction bases: 15.